This T cell receptor (beta chain) was retrieved from a study of cytomegalovirus exposure and HLA in healthy donors. The study's findings and limits: The authors later found HLA-associated TCR beta chains more clonally expanded than equally common others. In an earlier analysis, most TCR beta V segments were productive about 87% or about 30% of the time.

13 Jbeta primers and 60 Vbeta primers were used for the PCR. The assay was immunoSEQ multiplex PCR, and TCRdb's table has in-frame clones only and misses some. The sample lists about 120,000 clones; about three quarters were seen once. About this clone: Its antigen is as yet unknown.

Germline CDR1 is SNHLY and CDR2 is FYNNEI. V lost 5 bases to trimming and J lost 4 bases, with 11 bases between them. The CDR3 totals 13 residues. The chain recombines TRBV2 with TRBJ1-1; maybe TRBD1 (6 bases). Source material: PBMCs. The TCR comes from a female donor in good health and CMV-seronegative. The CDR3 DNA sequence: TGTGCCAGCAGTTACAGGGAGAGCACTGAAGCTTTCTTT. Residues: CASSYRESTEAFF.